The next 25 T cell receptor beta chains were all read from a single sample in a study of OX40 agonist ivuxolimab in advanced cancers. Profiled with immunoSEQ multiplex PCR; TCRdb holds only in-frame clones, not every one. This sample has roughly 58,000 clones, with around 85% found just once. The sequencing here drew on CD4+ or CD8+ T cells sorted from blood, taken in a trial of the OX40 agonist ivuxolimab. All receptors come from an adult with an advanced solid tumor such as melanoma, head and neck, liver or kidney cancer.

The chain carries TRBV10-3 and TRBJ1-5, with a weak D call TRBD1 (5 bases). The germline gives CDR1 ENHRY, CDR2 SYGVKD. The V and J ends lost 1 base and 2 bases respectively, with 12 bases between them. The CDR3 contains 16 residues. For the CDR3, the DNA is TGTGCCATCAGTGAGTTTGGGGACGCTGGCAATCAGCCCCAGCATTTT. Translated: CAISEFGDAGNQPQHF.

J is TRBJ2-6 and V is TRBV18; unclear D gene. V shed 3 bases and J shed 0 bases, with 9 bases lying between them. Germline assignment: CDR1 KGHSH and CDR2 LQKENI. The CDR3 is 16 residues long. The chain's CDR3 is CASSPARNSGANVLTF. The CDR3 coding sequence is TGTGCCAGCTCACCCGCCCGGAACTCTGGGGCCAACGTCCTGACTTTC.

This chain uses TRBV13 with TRBJ1-4; no reliable D call. Germline V lookup: CDR1 PRHDT, CDR2 FYEKMQ (reference sequence). This CDR3 comprises 14 residues. V lost 4 bases to trimming and J lost 0 bases, with 6 bases between them. DNA for the CDR3: TGTGCCAGCAGCTCGCCGGCAACTAATGAAAAACTGTTTTTT. Translated: CASSSPATNEKLFF.

The CDR3 DNA reads TGTGCCAGCAGTTTGGACAGGGGTAATGAAAAACTGTTTTTT. It is translated as CASSLDRGNEKLFF. The V call is TRBV6-1, the J call TRBJ1-4, with TRBD1 matching 9 bases. V was pared by 5 bases and J by 4 bases, with 2 bases of the junction left unmatched. The V gene's germline CDR1 is MNHNS and CDR2 SASEGT. The CDR3 length is 14 residues.

In this sample, this clone turned up once. This chain connects TRBV19 to TRBJ2-2; TRBD2 aligns across 9 bases. The junction had 6 bases not matched to a gene; V was cut back by 4 bases and J by 6 bases. The CDR3 covers 15 residues. The V gene's germline CDR1 is LNHDA and CDR2 SQIVND (reference sequence). The CDR3: CASSKTGTSSGELFF. The CDR3 nucleotides read TGTGCCAGTAGTAAAACCGGGACTAGCTCCGGGGAGCTGTTTTTT.

The chain is built from TRBV7-9 and TRBJ1-1; D remains ambiguous. Germline V gene data show CDR1 as SEHNR and CDR2 as FQNEAQ (reference sequence). The CDR3 spans 13 residues. Trimming took 10 bases from V and 5 from J, leaving 17 bases between them. The CDR3: CANSPRSKTEAFF. For the CDR3, the DNA is TGTGCCAACTCGCCCCGGTCCAAAACTGAAGCTTTCTTT.

The J gene is TRBJ1-5, the V gene TRBV10-2, with no clear D. Trimming removed 3 bases at V and 1 base at J, with 10 bases between. Looked up from germline, CDR1 is WSHSY and CDR2 is SAAADI. The CDR3 spans 15 residues. The CDR3 nucleotides read TGCGCCAGCAGTGATCCCCAAATCAGCAATCAGCCCCAGCATTTT. Its translation is CASSDPQISNQPQHF.

V usage is TRBV19 and J usage is TRBJ2-3, with 7 bases lining up with TRBD1. There are 14 residues in the CDR3. With V trimmed by 3 bases and J by 1 base, 1 base remained unmatched. Germline V CDR1 and CDR2: LNHDA, SQIVND (reference sequence). CDR3 bases: TGTGCCAGTAGTATGCAGGGGGGCACAGATACGCAGTATTTT. Its protein product is CASSMQGGTDTQYF.

This clone was seen a handful of times. The chain uses TRBV18 and TRBJ1-5, with D uncertain. V lost 3 bases, J lost 4 bases, and 7 bases lay in between. The CDR3 length is 13 residues. Germline CDR1 is KGHSH and CDR2 is LQKENI. The CDR3 reads CASSPGRNQPQHF. For the CDR3, the DNA is TGTGCCAGCTCACCTGGACGGAATCAGCCCCAGCATTTT.

The chain employs TRBV5-4 and TRBJ1-2; 9 nucleotides agree with TRBD1. V shed 6 bases, J shed 9 bases, and the junction held 9 bases outside the gene matches. CDR1 SGHNT and CDR2 YYREEE come from the germline V gene (reference sequence). CDR3 size: 13 residues. CDR3 nucleotides: TGTGCCAGCACCCAGGACAGGGGAGGTAGCTACACCTTC. This gives the protein CASTQDRGGSYTF.

The chain joins TRBV28 to TRBJ1-2, with D unresolved. CDR1 is MDHEN and CDR2 is SYDVKM in the germline V gene. The CDR3 runs to 14 residues. Trimming shortened V by 2 bases and J by 0 bases, and 7 bases separated the two germline ends. CDR3 in amino acids: CASSLPAANYGYTF. CDR3 DNA: TGTGCCAGCAGTTTACCGGCGGCTAACTATGGCTACACCTTC.

This chain uses TRBV7-9 with TRBJ1-4; 9 positions agree with TRBD1. J was trimmed by 6 bases and V by 5 bases; bases with no gene match: 4. CDR1 and CDR2 (germline): SEHNR, FQNEAQ (reference sequence). The CDR3 is made up of 14 amino acids. The CDR3 sequence is CASSPGQGHEKLFF. The CDR3 nucleotides are TGTGCCAGCAGCCCGGGACAGGGACATGAAAAACTGTTTTTT.

The V gene is TRBV5-6, the J gene TRBJ2-1; no reliable D call. The V end lost 1 base, the J end lost 8 bases, and 7 bases lay between the germline ends. CDR1 SGHDT and CDR2 YYEEEE come from the germline V gene. The CDR3 runs to 12 residues. In DNA form, the CDR3 reads TGTGCCAGCAGCTTGTTCGGGCATGAGCAGTTCTTC. Translating gives CASSLFGHEQFF.

This clone turned up a few times. The V and J genes are TRBV5-1 and TRBJ1-2; D not resolved. CDR1 SGHRS and CDR2 YFSETQ come from the germline V gene. The CDR3 extends over 13 amino acids. Trimming shortened V by 4 bases and J by 8 bases, and 15 bases separated the two germline ends. Here the CDR3 reads CASSNPGHLGYTF. The CDR3 DNA follows: TGCGCCAGCAGCAACCCCGGGCATTTAGGCTACACCTTC.

The chain recombines TRBV10-2 with TRBJ2-4; unclear D gene. The CDR3 loop spans 16 amino acids. Trimming took off 5 bases at V and 8 bases at J, with 22 bases between the two ends. Germline CDR1 is WSHSY and CDR2 is SAAADI. The CDR3, as DNA: TGCGCCAGCAGTCGAGAGCGTCGGTCATCGGGCGACATTCAGTACTTC. It translates to CASSRERRSSGDIQYF.

The V and J genes are TRBV28 and TRBJ1-2; D perhaps matches TRBD1 (5 bases). Trimming left V 1 base short and J 2 bases short, with 8 bases between. The germline gives CDR1 MDHEN, CDR2 SYDVKM. The CDR3 is 14 amino acids. The CDR3 DNA reads TGTGCCAGCAGTTTATACGGGGCGAACTATGGCTACACCTTC. Amino acid sequence: CASSLYGANYGYTF.

The J gene is TRBJ2-3, the V gene TRBV6-4, with TRBD1 identical over 11 bases. There are 16 residues in the CDR3. The V gene end was trimmed by 4 bases and the J gene end by 3 bases; junction bases not matched to a gene: 6. Germline lookup yields CDR1 MRHNA and CDR2 SNTAGT. CDR3 sequence: CASSAGTGGKTDTQYF. The CDR3 DNA reads as TGTGCCAGCAGTGCCGGGACAGGGGGAAAAACAGATACGCAGTATTTT.

The V call is TRBV6-1, the J call TRBJ2-3; 7 bases are shared with TRBD1. V lost 5 bases and J lost 2; bases outside the gene matches: 4. Germline-derived CDR1 and CDR2 are MNHNS and SASEGT. This CDR3 comprises 14 residues. The CDR3 DNA reads TGTGCCAGCAGTACAGGGGACACCACAGATACGCAGTATTTT. Residues: CASSTGDTTDTQYF.

J is TRBJ2-5 and V is TRBV5-1, with D perhaps assigned TRBD1 or TRBD2 (5 bases each). With 3 bases removed from V and 5 bases from J, the gap between germline ends came to 11 bases. In germline, CDR1 is SGHRS, CDR2 YFSETQ. The CDR3 is 13 residues long. CDR3 sequence: CASSSKGTETQYF. DNA of the CDR3: TGCGCCAGCAGCTCCAAGGGGACGGAGACCCAGTACTTC. The variable domain in full, with the rest retrieved from reference TRBV5-1 and TRBJ2-5, is KAGVTQTPRYLIKTRGQQVTLSCSPISGHRSVSWYQQTPGQGLQFLFEYFSETQRNKGNFPGRFSGRQFSNSRSEMNVSTLELGDSALYLCASSSKGTETQYFGPGTRLLVL.

CDR3 coding DNA: TGTGCCTGGAGTGTACGGTTTTCCGAGCAGTACTTC. This codes for CAWSVRFSEQYF. V usage is TRBV30 and J usage is TRBJ2-7; D is undetermined. Trimming took 0 bases from V and 6 from J, leaving 9 bases between them. Per the germline V gene, CDR1 is GTSNPN and CDR2 is SVGIG (reference sequence). The CDR3 loop spans 12 amino acids.

The V and J genes are TRBV5-1 and TRBJ2-5, with D maybe TRBD2 (6 bases). CDR1 is SGHRS, CDR2 YFSETQ, per germline. CDR3 length: 16 residues. V dropped 4 bases and J dropped 11 bases, with 27 bases sitting between them. The CDR3 DNA follows: TGCGCCAGCAGCCTGGAGGGTTCCTTTACTCTACGTGAGCAGTACTTC. Translated: CASSLEGSFTLREQYF.

The chain combines TRBV18 with TRBJ1-1; 7 positions agree with TRBD1. J lost 2 bases, V lost 4 bases, and 7 bases had no gene match. This CDR3 is built from 15 residues. The V gene's germline CDR1 is KGHSH and CDR2 LQKENI. The CDR3 here is CASSLVGQANTEAFF. Here the CDR3 DNA reads TGTGCCAGCTCACTAGTAGGACAGGCAAACACTGAAGCTTTCTTT.

The V gene is TRBV6-1, the J gene TRBJ2-7; 7 positions match TRBD2. The V gene's germline CDR1 is MNHNS and CDR2 SASEGT. The CDR3 contains 14 residues. Trimming removed 8 bases from V and 7 bases from J; junction bases left unmatched: 14. The CDR3 DNA reads as TGTGCCAGCGGTCCCCGCGGGAGAGGCGAAGAGCAGTACTTC. Protein: CASGPRGRGEEQYF.

The chain couples TRBV7-2 to TRBJ1-1; a possible D gene is TRBD1 (5 bases). V was clipped by 4 bases and J by 12 bases, with 21 bases between them. The CDR3 is 14 residues long. Germline-derived CDR1 and CDR2 are SGHTA and FQGNSA. DNA of the CDR3: TGTGCCAGCAGCTCCTCCGGTACAGGTCGGGGCTCTTTCTTT. It yields the protein CASSSSGTGRGSFF.

DNA of the CDR3: TGTGCCAGCAGCGACCTCTATGGCTACACCTTC. Protein sequence: CASSDLYGYTF. V gene TRBV6-5 combines with J gene TRBJ1-2; D is unresolved. This CDR3 comprises 11 residues. V was pared by 6 bases and J by 4 bases, with 6 bases between. Looked up from germline, CDR1 is MNHEY and CDR2 is SVGAGI.